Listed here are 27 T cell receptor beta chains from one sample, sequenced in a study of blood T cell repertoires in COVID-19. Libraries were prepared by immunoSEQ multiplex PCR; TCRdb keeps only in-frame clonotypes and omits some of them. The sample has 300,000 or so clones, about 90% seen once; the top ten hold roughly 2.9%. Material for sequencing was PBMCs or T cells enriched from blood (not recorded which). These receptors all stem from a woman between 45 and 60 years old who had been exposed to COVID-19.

CDR3 residues: CASSLAPSSYEQYF. CDR3 in DNA: TGTGCCAGCAGTTTAGCGCCGAGCTCCTACGAGCAGTACTTC. V and J are TRBV28 and TRBJ2-7, with D unresolved. Germline-derived CDR1 and CDR2 are MDHEN and SYDVKM. V lost 2 bases to trimming and J lost 0 bases, with 8 bases between them. The CDR3 runs to 14 residues.

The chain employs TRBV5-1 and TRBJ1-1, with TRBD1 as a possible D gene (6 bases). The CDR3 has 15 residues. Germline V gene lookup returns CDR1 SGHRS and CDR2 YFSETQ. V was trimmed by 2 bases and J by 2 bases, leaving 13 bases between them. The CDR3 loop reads CASSFRGQDNTEAFF. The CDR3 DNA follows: TGCGCCAGCAGCTTCAGGGGCCAGGATAACACTGAAGCTTTCTTT.

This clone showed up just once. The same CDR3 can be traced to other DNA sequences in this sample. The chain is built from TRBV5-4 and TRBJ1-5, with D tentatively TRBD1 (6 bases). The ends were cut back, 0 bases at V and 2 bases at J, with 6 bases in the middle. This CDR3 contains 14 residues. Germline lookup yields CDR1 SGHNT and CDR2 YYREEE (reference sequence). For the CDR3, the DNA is TGTGCCAGCAGCTTGGCAGGGGGCAATCAGCCCCAGCATTTT. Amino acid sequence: CASSLAGGNQPQHF.

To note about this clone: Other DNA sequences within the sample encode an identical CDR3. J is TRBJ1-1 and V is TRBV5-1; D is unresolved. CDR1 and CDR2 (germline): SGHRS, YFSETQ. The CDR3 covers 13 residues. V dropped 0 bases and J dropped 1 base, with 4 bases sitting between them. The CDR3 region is CASSLGGNTEAFF. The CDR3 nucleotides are TGCGCCAGCAGCTTGGGCGGGAACACTGAAGCTTTCTTT. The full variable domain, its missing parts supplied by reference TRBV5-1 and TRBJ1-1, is KAGVTQTPRYLIKTRGQQVTLSCSPISGHRSVSWYQQTPGQGLQFLFEYFSETQRNKGNFPGRFSGRQFSNSRSEMNVSTLELGDSALYLCASSLGGNTEAFFGQGTRLTVV.

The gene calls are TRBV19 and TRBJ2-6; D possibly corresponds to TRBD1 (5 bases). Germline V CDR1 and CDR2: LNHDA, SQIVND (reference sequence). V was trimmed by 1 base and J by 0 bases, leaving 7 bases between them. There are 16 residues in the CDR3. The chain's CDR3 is CASSIGQNSGANVLTF. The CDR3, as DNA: TGTGCCAGTAGTATAGGACAGAACTCTGGGGCCAACGTCCTGACTTTC.

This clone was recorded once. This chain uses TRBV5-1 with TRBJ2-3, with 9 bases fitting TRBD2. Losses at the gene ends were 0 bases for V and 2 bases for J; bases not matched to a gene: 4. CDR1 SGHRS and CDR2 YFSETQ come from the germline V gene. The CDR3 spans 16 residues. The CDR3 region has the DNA TGCGCCAGCAGCTTGGAGGTAGCGGGGGACACAGATACGCAGTATTTT. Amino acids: CASSLEVAGDTDTQYF.

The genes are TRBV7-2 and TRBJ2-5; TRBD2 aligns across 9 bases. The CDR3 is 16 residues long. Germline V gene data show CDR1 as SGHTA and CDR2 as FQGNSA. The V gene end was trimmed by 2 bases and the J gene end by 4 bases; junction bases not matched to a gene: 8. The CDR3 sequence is CASSLSRGGAAETQYF. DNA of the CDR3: TGTGCCAGCAGCTTATCGCGCGGGGGGGCGGCAGAGACCCAGTACTTC. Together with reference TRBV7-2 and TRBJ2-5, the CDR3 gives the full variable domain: GAGVSQSPSNKVTEKGKDVELRCDPISGHTALYWYRQSLGQGLEFLIYFQGNSAPDKSGLPSDRFSAERTGGSVSTLTIQRTQQEDSAVYLCASSLSRGGAAETQYFGPGTRLLVL.

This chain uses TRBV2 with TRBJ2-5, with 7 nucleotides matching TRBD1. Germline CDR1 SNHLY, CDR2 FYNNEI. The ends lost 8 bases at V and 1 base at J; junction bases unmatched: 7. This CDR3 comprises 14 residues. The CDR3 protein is CASRRQGPQETQYF. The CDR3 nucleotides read TGTGCCAGCCGAAGACAGGGACCCCAAGAGACCCAGTACTTC.

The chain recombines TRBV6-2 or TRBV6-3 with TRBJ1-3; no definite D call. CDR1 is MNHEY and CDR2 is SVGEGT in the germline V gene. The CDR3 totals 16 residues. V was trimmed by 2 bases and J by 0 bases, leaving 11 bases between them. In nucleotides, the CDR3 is TGTGCCAGCAGTTACGTTGAGGCACGCTCTGGAAACACCATATATTTT. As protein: CASSYVEARSGNTIYF.

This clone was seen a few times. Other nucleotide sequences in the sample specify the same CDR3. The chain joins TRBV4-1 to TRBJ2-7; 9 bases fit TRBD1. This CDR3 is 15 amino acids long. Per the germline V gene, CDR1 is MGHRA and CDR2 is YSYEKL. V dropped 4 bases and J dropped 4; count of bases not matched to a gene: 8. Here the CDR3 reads CASSLGGQGSYEQYF. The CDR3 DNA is TGCGCCAGCAGCCTCGGGGGACAGGGATCATACGAGCAGTACTTC.

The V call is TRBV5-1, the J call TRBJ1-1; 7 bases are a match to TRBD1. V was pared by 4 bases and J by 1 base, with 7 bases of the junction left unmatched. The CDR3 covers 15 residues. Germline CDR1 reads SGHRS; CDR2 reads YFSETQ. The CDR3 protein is CASSPWTGPNTEAFF. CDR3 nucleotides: TGCGCCAGCAGCCCGTGGACAGGACCGAACACTGAAGCTTTCTTT.

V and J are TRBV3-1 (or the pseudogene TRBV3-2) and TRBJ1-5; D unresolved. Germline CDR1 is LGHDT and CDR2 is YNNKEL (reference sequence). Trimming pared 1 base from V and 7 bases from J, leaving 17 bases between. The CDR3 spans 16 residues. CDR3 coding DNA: TGTGCCAGCAGCCAAGGTTCTTTGGGCTCGGGACAGCCCCAGCATTTT. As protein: CASSQGSLGSGQPQHF.

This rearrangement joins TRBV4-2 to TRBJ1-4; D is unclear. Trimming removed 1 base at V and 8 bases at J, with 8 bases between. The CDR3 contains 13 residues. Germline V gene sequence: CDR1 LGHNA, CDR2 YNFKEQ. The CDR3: CASSQVRWEKLFF. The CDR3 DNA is TGTGCCAGCAGCCAAGTACGGTGGGAAAAACTGTTTTTT.

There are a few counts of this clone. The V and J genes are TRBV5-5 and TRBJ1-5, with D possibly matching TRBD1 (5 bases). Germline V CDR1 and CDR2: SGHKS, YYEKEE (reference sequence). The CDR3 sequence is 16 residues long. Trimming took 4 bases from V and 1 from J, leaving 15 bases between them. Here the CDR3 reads CASSPTSTVSNQPQHF. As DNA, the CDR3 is TGTGCCAGCAGCCCCACCTCGACAGTGAGCAATCAGCCCCAGCATTTT.

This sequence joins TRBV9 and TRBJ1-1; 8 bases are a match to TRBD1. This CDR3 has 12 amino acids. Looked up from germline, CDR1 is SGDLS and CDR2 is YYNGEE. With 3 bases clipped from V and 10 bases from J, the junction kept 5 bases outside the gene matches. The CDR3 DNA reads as TGTGCCAGCAGCGCATACGACAGGGGAGCTTTCTTT. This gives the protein CASSAYDRGAFF.

In nucleotides, the CDR3 is TGTGCCAGCAGTCCCCGGACAACATGGAGGGGGTACTTC. Protein: CASSPRTTWRGYF. The chain recombines TRBV28 with TRBJ2-7; maybe TRBD2 (6 bases). Germline CDR1 is MDHEN and CDR2 is SYDVKM. The CDR3 length is 13 residues. Deletions cut 5 bases from V and 12 bases from J, with 20 bases between.

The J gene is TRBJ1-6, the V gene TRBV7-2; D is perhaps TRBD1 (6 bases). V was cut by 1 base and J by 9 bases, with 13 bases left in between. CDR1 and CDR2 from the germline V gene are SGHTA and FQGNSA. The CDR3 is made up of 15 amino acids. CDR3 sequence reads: CASSLDQGWGSPLHF. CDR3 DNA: TGTGCCAGCAGCTTAGATCAGGGGTGGGGTTCACCCCTCCACTTT.

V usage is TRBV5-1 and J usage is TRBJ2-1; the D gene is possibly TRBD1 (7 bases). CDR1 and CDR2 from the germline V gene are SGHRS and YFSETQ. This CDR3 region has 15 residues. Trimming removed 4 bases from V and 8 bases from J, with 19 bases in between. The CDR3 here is CASSTPTGPGDEQFF. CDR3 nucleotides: TGCGCCAGCAGCACGCCGACAGGGCCGGGGGATGAGCAGTTCTTC.

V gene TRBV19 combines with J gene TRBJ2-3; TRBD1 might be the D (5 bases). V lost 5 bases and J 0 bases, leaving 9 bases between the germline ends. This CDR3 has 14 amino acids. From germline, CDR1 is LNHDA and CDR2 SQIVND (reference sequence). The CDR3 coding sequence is TGTGCCAGTAGTGCGACAGTTAGCACAGATACGCAGTATTTT. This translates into CASSATVSTDTQYF.

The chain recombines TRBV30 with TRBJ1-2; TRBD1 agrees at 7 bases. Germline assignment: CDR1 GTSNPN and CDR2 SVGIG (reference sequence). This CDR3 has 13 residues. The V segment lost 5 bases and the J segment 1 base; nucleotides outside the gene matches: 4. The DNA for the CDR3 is TGTGCCTGGTCGACAGGGTTTAACTATGGCTACACCTTC. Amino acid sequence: CAWSTGFNYGYTF.

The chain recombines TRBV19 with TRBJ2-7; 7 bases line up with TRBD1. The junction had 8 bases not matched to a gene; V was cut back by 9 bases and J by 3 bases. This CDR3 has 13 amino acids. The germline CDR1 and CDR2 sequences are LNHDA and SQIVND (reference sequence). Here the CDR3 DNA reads TGTGCCAGCCGACAGGGTACCCTCTACGAGCAGTACTTC. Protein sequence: CASRQGTLYEQYF.

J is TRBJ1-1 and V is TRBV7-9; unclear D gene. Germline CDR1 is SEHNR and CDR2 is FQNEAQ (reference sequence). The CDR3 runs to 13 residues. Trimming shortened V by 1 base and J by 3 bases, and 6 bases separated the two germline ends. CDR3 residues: CASSLGPDTEAFF. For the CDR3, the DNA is TGTGCCAGCAGCTTAGGTCCAGACACTGAAGCTTTCTTT.

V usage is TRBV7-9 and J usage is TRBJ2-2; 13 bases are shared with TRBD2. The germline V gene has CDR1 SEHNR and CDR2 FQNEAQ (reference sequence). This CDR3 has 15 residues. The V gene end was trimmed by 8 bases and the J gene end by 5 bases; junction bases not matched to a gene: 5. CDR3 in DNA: TGTGCCAGCGGCGGACTAGCGGGGGATACCGGGGAGCTGTTTTTT. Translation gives CASGGLAGDTGELFF.

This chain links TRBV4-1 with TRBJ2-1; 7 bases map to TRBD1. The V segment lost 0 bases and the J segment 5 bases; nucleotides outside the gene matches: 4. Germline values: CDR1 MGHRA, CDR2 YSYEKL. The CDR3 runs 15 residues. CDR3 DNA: TGCGCCAGCAGCCAAGATATGGGACAGCACAATGAGCAGTTCTTC. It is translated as CASSQDMGQHNEQFF.

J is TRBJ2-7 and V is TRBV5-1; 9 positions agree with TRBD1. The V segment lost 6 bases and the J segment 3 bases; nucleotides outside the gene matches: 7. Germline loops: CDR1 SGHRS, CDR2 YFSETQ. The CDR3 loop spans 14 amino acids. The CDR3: CASKRTGDHYEQYF. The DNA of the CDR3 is TGCGCCAGCAAAAGGACAGGGGACCACTACGAGCAGTACTTC. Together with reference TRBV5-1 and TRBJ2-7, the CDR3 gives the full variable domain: KAGVTQTPRYLIKTRGQQVTLSCSPISGHRSVSWYQQTPGQGLQFLFEYFSETQRNKGNFPGRFSGRQFSNSRSEMNVSTLELGDSALYLCASKRTGDHYEQYFGPGTRLTVT.

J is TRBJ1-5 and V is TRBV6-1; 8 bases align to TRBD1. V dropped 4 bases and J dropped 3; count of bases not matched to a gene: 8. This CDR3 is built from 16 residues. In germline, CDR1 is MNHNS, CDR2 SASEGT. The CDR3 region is CASSALGTGDNQPQHF. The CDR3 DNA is TGTGCCAGCAGTGCCCTTGGGACAGGTGACAATCAGCCCCAGCATTTT.

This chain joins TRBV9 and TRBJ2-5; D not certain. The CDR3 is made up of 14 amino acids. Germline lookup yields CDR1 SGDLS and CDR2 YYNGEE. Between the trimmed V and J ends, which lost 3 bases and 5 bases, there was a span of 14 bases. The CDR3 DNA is TGTGCCAGCAGCGCCCGAAGAACAGTTGAGACCCAGTACTTC. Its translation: CASSARRTVETQYF.